A selection of T cell receptor beta chains follows, all from one sample in a study of blood T cell repertoires in COVID-19. Clones were read by immunoSEQ multiplex PCR, and TCRdb kept only the in-frame ones, dropping some. Among tens of thousands of clones listed, over 80% were seen once. The sequencing input was peripheral blood. The receptors stem from a human donor in a cohort sampled during active COVID-19. CDR3s include the opening cysteine and the closing phenylalanine or tryptophan. The D gene is left open where the match is weak. A row's size may be missing; if present it is once, few, many or a size class.

V: TRBV19; D: -; J: TRBJ2-3; length: 16; size: -; CDR3: CASSIDREASADTQYF; DNA: TGTGCCAGTAGTATCGACAGGGAGGCTAGCGCAGATACGCAGTATTTT
V: TRBV5-4; D: -; J: TRBJ2-6; length: 16; size: -; CDR3: CASSDPRGSGANVLTF; DNA: TGTGCCAGCAGCGATCCCCGCGGCTCAGGGGCCAACGTCCTGACTTTC
V: TRBV11-3; D: TRBD2; J: TRBJ2-5; length: 13; size: -; CDR3: CATPGGKQETQYF; DNA: TGTGCCACCCCCGGGGGGAAACAAGAGACCCAGTACTTC
V: TRBV6-5; D: TRBD2; J: TRBJ2-7; length: 13; size: few; CDR3: CASGTSGAYEQYF; DNA: TGTGCCAGCGGTACTAGCGGGGCCTACGAGCAGTACTTC
V: TRBV6-5; D: TRBD1; J: TRBJ2-7; length: 13; size: -; CDR3: CASSLRGSYEQYF; DNA: TGTGCCAGCAGTCTCAGGGGGTCCTACGAGCAGTACTTC
V: TRBV6-6; D: TRBD1; J: TRBJ1-1; length: 15; size: few; CDR3: CASRTRDRRNTEAFF; DNA: TGTGCCAGCAGAACTAGGGACAGGCGGAACACTGAAGCTTTCTTT
V: TRBV4-2; D: TRBD2; J: TRBJ2-2; length: 17; size: once; CDR3: CASSQYTSGGAGGELFF; DNA: TGTGCCAGCAGCCAATATACTAGCGGGGGGGCAGGCGGGGAGCTGTTTTTT
V: TRBV19; D: -; J: TRBJ2-7; length: 14; size: few; CDR3: CASSHAPDYYEQYF; DNA: TGTGCCAGTAGTCACGCTCCAGACTACTACGAGCAGTACTTC
V: TRBV7-2; D: TRBD2; J: TRBJ2-3; length: 16; size: -; CDR3: CASSLGHRAGGGTQYF; DNA: TGTGCCAGCAGCTTGGGTCATAGAGCGGGGGGCGGGACGCAGTATTTT
V: TRBV6-2/TRBV6-3; D: TRBD1; J: TRBJ2-7; length: 15; size: once; CDR3: CASSPGGTGAYEQYF; DNA: TGTGCCAGCAGTCCGGGAGGGACAGGGGCCTACGAGCAGTACTTC
V: TRBV30; D: TRBD1; J: TRBJ1-4; length: 13; size: -; CDR3: CAWNTGGSEKLFF; DNA: TGTGCCTGGAATACAGGGGGGAGCGAAAAACTGTTTTTT
V: TRBV5-1; D: -; J: TRBJ1-6; length: 13; size: few; CDR3: CASSLTEREILHF; DNA: TGCGCCAGCAGCTTGACGGAGAGGGAAATTCTCCACTTT
V: TRBV2; D: -; J: TRBJ2-3; length: 14; size: -; CDR3: CASMGASNTDTQYF; DNA: TGTGCCAGCATGGGGGCCTCAAACACAGATACGCAGTATTTT
V: TRBV10-3; D: -; J: TRBJ1-1; length: 13; size: -; CDR3: CATSGLDGTEAFF; DNA: TGTGCCACCTCAGGGTTGGATGGGACTGAAGCTTTCTTT
V: TRBV2; D: -; J: TRBJ2-3; length: 14; size: -; CDR3: CASIRQEVGDTQYF; DNA: TGTGCCAGCATCAGACAGGAGGTCGGGGATACGCAGTATTTT
V: TRBV14; D: TRBD1; J: TRBJ1-5; length: 14; size: -; CDR3: CASSPTGTNQPQHF; DNA: TGTGCCAGCAGCCCGACAGGGACCAATCAGCCCCAGCATTTT
V: TRBV30; D: TRBD2; J: TRBJ2-6; length: 15; size: -; CDR3: CAWERGGSGANVLTF; DNA: TGTGCCTGGGAGCGGGGGGGCTCTGGGGCCAACGTCCTGACTTTC
V: TRBV7-8; D: TRBD2; J: TRBJ2-3; length: 20; size: -; CDR3: CASSLAPKTSGGAFTDTQYF; DNA: TGTGCCAGCAGCTTAGCCCCTAAGACTAGCGGGGGGGCCTTCACAGATACGCAGTATTTT
V: TRBV20-1; D: -; J: TRBJ1-1; length: 14; size: -; CDR3: CSASRTGGNTEAFF; DNA: TGCAGTGCTAGTCGGACGGGGGGGAATACTGAAGCTTTCTTT
V: TRBV5-1; D: -; J: TRBJ2-1; length: 12; size: few; CDR3: CASSFPGSEQFF; DNA: TGCGCCAGCAGCTTCCCGGGTTCCGAGCAGTTCTTC
V: TRBV11-2; D: TRBD2; J: TRBJ2-7; length: 17; size: -; CDR3: CASSLDFGGDISYEQYF; DNA: TGTGCCAGCAGCTTAGATTTCGGGGGGGACATCTCCTACGAGCAGTACTTC
V: TRBV12-3/TRBV12-4; D: -; J: TRBJ1-3; length: 13; size: -; CDR3: CASSLAAGNTIYF; DNA: TGTGCCAGCAGTTTAGCCGCTGGAAACACCATATATTTT
V: TRBV30; D: -; J: TRBJ2-7; length: 12; size: few; CDR3: CAWSVALDEQYF; DNA: TGTGCCTGGAGTGTAGCGTTGGACGAGCAGTACTTC
V: TRBV12-3/TRBV12-4; D: -; J: TRBJ2-3; length: 13; size: -; CDR3: CASSFPPRDTQYF; DNA: TGTGCCAGCAGTTTTCCCCCCCGAGATACGCAGTATTTT
V: TRBV12-3/TRBV12-4; D: -; J: TRBJ1-6; length: 13; size: -; CDR3: CASSRTGFSPLHF; DNA: TGTGCCAGCAGTCGTACAGGGTTCTCACCCCTCCACTTT
V: TRBV4-3; D: -; J: TRBJ1-3; length: 14; size: -; CDR3: CASSQDSVRDTIYF; DNA: TGCGCCAGCAGCCAAGATTCGGTGAGGGACACCATATATTTT
V: TRBV9; D: -; J: TRBJ1-1; length: 14; size: -; CDR3: CASSRLGGAQGAFF; DNA: TGTGCCAGCAGCCGACTCGGGGGGGCCCAAGGAGCTTTCTTT
V: TRBV19; D: -; J: TRBJ1-5; length: 16; size: -; CDR3: CASSPRRIMSHQPQHF; DNA: TGTGCCAGTAGTCCGCGGAGGATAATGTCCCATCAGCCCCAGCATTTT
V: TRBV24-1; D: -; J: TRBJ2-7; length: 12; size: -; CDR3: CATNRSTYEQYF; DNA: TGTGCCACCAACAGGTCTACCTACGAGCAGTACTTC
V: TRBV11-2; D: -; J: TRBJ1-1; length: 14; size: -; CDR3: CASTYRAPNTEAFF; DNA: TGTGCCAGCACCTACAGGGCCCCGAACACTGAAGCTTTCTTT
V: TRBV7-9; D: TRBD2; J: TRBJ2-7; length: 18; size: -; CDR3: CASSPRMSPRGGSLEQYF; DNA: TGTGCCAGCAGCCCCCGAATGAGCCCCCGGGGGGGGTCTTTGGAGCAGTACTTC
V: TRBV7-2; D: TRBD2; J: TRBJ2-2; length: 16; size: -; CDR3: CASSLLLAGGGGELFF; DNA: TGTGCCAGCAGCTTATTGCTAGCGGGGGGCGGCGGGGAGCTGTTTTTT
V: TRBV6-1; D: -; J: TRBJ1-1; length: 14; size: -; CDR3: CASSEGGVNTEAFF; DNA: TGTGCCAGCAGTGAAGGGGGGGTGAACACTGAAGCTTTCTTT
V: TRBV27; D: -; J: TRBJ1-6; length: 17; size: -; CDR3: CASSFGRGGSYNSPLHF; DNA: TGTGCCAGCAGTTTTGGGCGCGGGGGCTCCTATAATTCACCCCTCCACTTT
V: TRBV19; D: TRBD2; J: TRBJ2-7; length: 15; size: -; CDR3: CASSTSGGSSYEQYF; DNA: TGTGCCAGTAGTACTAGCGGGGGAAGCTCCTACGAGCAGTACTTC
V: TRBV18; D: -; J: TRBJ1-3; length: 14; size: once; CDR3: CASSKGEGGNTIYF; DNA: TGTGCCAGCTCCAAGGGGGAAGGCGGAAACACCATATATTTT
V: TRBV5-4; D: TRBD1; J: TRBJ1-1; length: 17; size: -; CDR3: CASSSKRQGRAGTEAFF; DNA: TGTGCCAGCAGCTCGAAAAGACAGGGACGCGCAGGCACTGAAGCTTTCTTT
V: TRBV5-5; D: -; J: TRBJ1-4; length: 16; size: -; CDR3: CASSLWGDATNEKLFF; DNA: TGTGCCAGCAGCTTGTGGGGAGACGCAACTAATGAAAAACTGTTTTTT
V: TRBV5-1; D: TRBD2; J: TRBJ2-1; length: 17; size: -; CDR3: CASSDSSGGLSYNEQFF; DNA: TGCGCCAGCAGCGATTCTAGCGGGGGCCTCTCCTACAATGAGCAGTTCTTC
V: TRBV6-5; D: TRBD1; J: TRBJ2-1; length: 15; size: -; CDR3: CASSPPGQGAGEQFF; DNA: TGTGCCAGCAGTCCACCGGGACAGGGGGCAGGTGAGCAGTTCTTC
V: TRBV6-5; D: -; J: TRBJ2-7; length: 11; size: -; CDR3: CATTVLYEQYF; DNA: TGTGCCACCACGGTTCTCTACGAGCAGTACTTC
V: TRBV10-3; D: -; J: TRBJ1-4; length: 12; size: few; CDR3: CAIRASNEKLFF; DNA: TGTGCCATCAGGGCTTCGAATGAAAAACTGTTTTTT
V: TRBV28; D: -; J: TRBJ1-5; length: 14; size: -; CDR3: CASSTQLGNQPQHF; DNA: TGTGCCAGCAGTACTCAATTGGGCAATCAGCCCCAGCATTTT
V: TRBV6-5; D: TRBD1; J: TRBJ1-2; length: 14; size: -; CDR3: CASSYEGGTRGYTF; DNA: TGTGCCAGCAGTTACGAAGGGGGCACTCGTGGCTACACCTTC
V: TRBV19; D: -; J: TRBJ2-3; length: 11; size: once; CDR3: CASSLGNTQYF; DNA: TGTGCCAGTAGCCTCGGGAATACGCAGTATTTT
V: TRBV9; D: TRBD2; J: TRBJ2-7; length: 14; size: -; CDR3: CASSPFGGGREQYF; DNA: TGTGCCAGCAGCCCTTTCGGCGGGGGGCGCGAGCAGTACTTC
V: TRBV7-9; D: TRBD1; J: TRBJ1-6; length: 15; size: -; CDR3: CASSLRGQGHSPLHF; DNA: TGTGCCAGCAGCTTAAGAGGACAGGGGCATTCACCCCTCCACTTT
V: TRBV15; D: TRBD2; J: TRBJ2-7; length: 16; size: -; CDR3: CATSRPLAGTRYEQYF; DNA: TGTGCCACCAGCAGACCACTAGCGGGGACCCGCTACGAGCAGTACTTC
V: TRBV3-1/TRBV3-2; D: -; J: TRBJ2-5; length: 13; size: once; CDR3: CASSQGGGETQYF; DNA: TGTGCCAGCAGCCAGGGGGGAGGAGAGACCCAGTACTTC
V: TRBV6-6; D: -; J: TRBJ1-2; length: 12; size: -; CDR3: CASSRTNYGYTF; DNA: TGTGCCAGCAGTAGGACAAACTATGGCTACACCTTC
V: TRBV4-2; D: -; J: TRBJ2-7; length: 14; size: -; CDR3: CASSREGRAYEQYF; DNA: TGTGCCAGCAGCCGAGAGGGCCGAGCCTACGAGCAGTACTTC
V: TRBV5-4; D: TRBD2; J: TRBJ2-7; length: 15; size: -; CDR3: CADLGGDERNYEQYF; DNA: TGTGCAGACTTGGGGGGGGACGAACGGAACTACGAGCAGTACTTC